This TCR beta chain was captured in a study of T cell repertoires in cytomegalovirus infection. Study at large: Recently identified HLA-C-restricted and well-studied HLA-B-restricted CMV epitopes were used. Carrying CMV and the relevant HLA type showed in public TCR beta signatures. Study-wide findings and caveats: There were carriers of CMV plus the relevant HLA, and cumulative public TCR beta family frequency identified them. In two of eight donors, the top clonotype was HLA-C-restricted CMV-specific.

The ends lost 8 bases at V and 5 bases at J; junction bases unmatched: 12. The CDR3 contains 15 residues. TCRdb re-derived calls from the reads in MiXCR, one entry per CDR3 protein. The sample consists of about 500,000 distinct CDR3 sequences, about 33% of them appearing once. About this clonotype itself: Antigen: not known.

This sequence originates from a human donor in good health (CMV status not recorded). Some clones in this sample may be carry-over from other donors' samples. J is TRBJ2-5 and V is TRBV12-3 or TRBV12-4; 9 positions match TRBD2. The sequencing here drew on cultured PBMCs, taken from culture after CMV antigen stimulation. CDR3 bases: TGTGCCAGCCATCACCTAGCGGGGCCCCGGGAGACCCAGTACTTC. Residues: CASHHLAGPRETQYF.